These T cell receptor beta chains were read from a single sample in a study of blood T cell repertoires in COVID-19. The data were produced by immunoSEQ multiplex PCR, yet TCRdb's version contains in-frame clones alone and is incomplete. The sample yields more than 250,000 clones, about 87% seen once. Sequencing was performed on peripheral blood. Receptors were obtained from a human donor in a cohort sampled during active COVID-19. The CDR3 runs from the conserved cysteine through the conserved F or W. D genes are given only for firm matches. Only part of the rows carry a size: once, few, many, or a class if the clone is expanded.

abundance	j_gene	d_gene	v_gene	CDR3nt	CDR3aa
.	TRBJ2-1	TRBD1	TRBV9	TGTGCCAGCAATGCGGGACAGGTATACAATGAGCAGTTCTTC	CASNAGQVYNEQFF
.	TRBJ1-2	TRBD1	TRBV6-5	TGTGCCAGCAGGTCCACAGGGGGATATGGCTACACCTTC	CASRSTGGYGYTF
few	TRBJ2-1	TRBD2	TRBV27	TGTGCCAGCAGGAATAGCTTTCTGGGACTAGCGGGAGATAATGAGCAGTTCTTC	CASRNSFLGLAGDNEQFF
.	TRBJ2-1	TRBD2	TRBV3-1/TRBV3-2	TGTGCCAGCAGCCGGCGTAGCGGGGGGGGACCCACGTACAATGAGCAGTTCTTC	CASSRRSGGGPTYNEQFF
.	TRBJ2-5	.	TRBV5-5	TGTGCCAGCAGCTTGTACGGGACACACCAAGAGACCCAGTACTTC	CASSLYGTHQETQYF
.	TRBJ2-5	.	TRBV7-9	TGTGCCAGCAGCTTATTCGGTTTCGGGGAAGATAAAGAGACCCAGTACTTC	CASSLFGFGEDKETQYF
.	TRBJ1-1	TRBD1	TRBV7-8	TGTGCCAGCAGCTTAGGGGACAGTGGGACTGAAGCTTTCTTT	CASSLGDSGTEAFF
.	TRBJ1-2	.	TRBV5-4	TGTGCCAGCAGCCGGGGAGGGGGGGCGCTTTATGGCTACACCTTC	CASSRGGGALYGYTF
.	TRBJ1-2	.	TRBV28	TGTGCCAGCAGGGATCCTCCAGGGAACTATGGCTACACCTTC	CASRDPPGNYGYTF
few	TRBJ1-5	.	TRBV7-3	TGTGCCAGCAGCTTAATGGGGCGGGAAGGCAATCAGCCCCAGCATTTT	CASSLMGREGNQPQHF
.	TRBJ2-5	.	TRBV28	TGTGCCAGCGCCGTTCGTCCGGGACAAGAGACCCAGTACTTC	CASAVRPGQETQYF
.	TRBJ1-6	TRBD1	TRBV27	TGTGCCAGCCGGCCCCGACAGGGTGCAAATTCACCCCTCCACTTT	CASRPRQGANSPLHF
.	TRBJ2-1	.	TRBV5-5	TGTGCCAGCAGCCCCATGGAACGACTGGGTGAGCAGTTCTTC	CASSPMERLGEQFF
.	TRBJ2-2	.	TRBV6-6	TGTGCCAGCAGTTACTCGTCGACTAGTCTCTCTGGGGAGCTGTTTTTT	CASSYSSTSLSGELFF
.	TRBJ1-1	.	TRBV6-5	TGTGCCAGCAGCCTGGGACAGAACACTGAAGCTTTCTTT	CASSLGQNTEAFF
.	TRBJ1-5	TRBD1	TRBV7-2	TGTGCCAGCACTCGGGACAGAATCCAGCCCCAGCATTTT	CASTRDRIQPQHF
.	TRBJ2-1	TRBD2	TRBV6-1	TGTGCCAGCAGTGTCCGTGGAGCGGGAGTTGGGAATGAGCAGTTCTTC	CASSVRGAGVGNEQFF
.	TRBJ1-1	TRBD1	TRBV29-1	TGCAGCGTTGTACGCACAGGGGGGACTGAAGCTTTCTTT	CSVVRTGGTEAFF
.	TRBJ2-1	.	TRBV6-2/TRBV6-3	TGTGCCAGCAGTTTCAACAGGGAAAGCTCGCAGTTCTTC	CASSFNRESSQFF
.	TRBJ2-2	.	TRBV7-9	TGTGCCAGCAGCTTAGGCAGGAACACCGGGGAGCTGTTTTTT	CASSLGRNTGELFF
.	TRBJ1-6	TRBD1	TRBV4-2	TGTGCCAGCAGCCACCCGGGACAGGGGAATTCACCCCTCCACTTT	CASSHPGQGNSPLHF
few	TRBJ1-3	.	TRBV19	TGTGCCAGTCGGACAGTTTCTGGAAACACCATATATTTT	CASRTVSGNTIYF
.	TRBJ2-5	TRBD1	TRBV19	TGTGCCAGTACCGCGACAGGGATGGAGACCCAGTACTTC	CASTATGMETQYF
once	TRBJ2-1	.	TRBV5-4	TGTGCCAGCAGCTTGGCCGGGAGCCTTGAGCAGTTCTTC	CASSLAGSLEQFF
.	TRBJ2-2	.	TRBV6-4	TGTGCCAGCGGCAGGGAAAGCACCGGGGAGCTGTTTTTT	CASGRESTGELFF
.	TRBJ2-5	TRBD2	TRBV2	TGTGCCAGCAGTGCCGGGACTAGCGTAGAGACCCAGTACTTC	CASSAGTSVETQYF
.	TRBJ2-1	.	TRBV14	TGTGCCAGCAGCCAAGATCGAACGGGGAGGATTAGCTCCTACAATGAGCAGTTCTTC	CASSQDRTGRISSYNEQFF
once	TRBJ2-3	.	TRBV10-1	TGCGCCAGCAGTTACGGGACTCGTGGGGACACAGATACGCAGTATTTT	CASSYGTRGDTDTQYF
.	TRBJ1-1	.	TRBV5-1	TGCGCCAGCAGCTTGGTGGGCCAGATGAACACTGAAGCTTTCTTT	CASSLVGQMNTEAFF
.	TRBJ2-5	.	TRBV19	TGTGCCAGTAGTAGAGCGGTGGAAGAGACCCAGTACTTC	CASSRAVEETQYF
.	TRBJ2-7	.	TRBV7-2	TGTGCCAGCAGCACACCGGGACAGGGTCCTAGCGGGGGCGCCTACGAGCAGTACTTC	CASSTPGQGPSGGAYEQYF